This T cell receptor beta chain was identified in a study of glioma-infiltrating T cells. Using RNA template, CDR3s of TCR alpha and beta were amplified with iRepertoire arm-PCR. TCRdb called the multiplex PCR reads again in MiXCR, with one record for every CDR3 protein. This sample carries about 200,000 distinct CDR3 sequences, more than 25% of them seen once, and the ten largest clones take 20% to 25%. CDR1 is LGHDT, CDR2 YNNKEL, per germline (reference sequence). The ends lost 6 bases at V and 14 bases at J; junction bases unmatched: 14. The CDR3 sequence is 13 residues long. The receptor comes from a human donor with low-grade glioma or glioblastoma, undergoing nonglioma brain surgery, or in good health (not recorded which). The V gene is TRBV3-1, the J gene TRBJ1-2, with 8 bases lining up with TRBD1. The material sequenced was glioma tissue, nonneoplastic brain tissue, or PBMCs (not recorded which). The CDR3 is CASSRQPGQANTF. In DNA, the CDR3 is TGTGCCAGCAGTCGCCAACCGGGACAGGCGAATACCTTC.